This T cell receptor beta chain came from a study of T cell responses to AZD1222 COVID-19 vaccine. The study, taken as a whole, reports: Baseline serostatus was positive in only a handful of AZD1222 recipients. In a largely white British group with more females than males, clonal diversity was possibly underestimated.

Only in-frame clones appear in the TCRdb table, and some are missing; sequencing was by immunoSEQ multiplex PCR. The data show around 120,000 clones, around 88% seen once. Of note for this clone: Its matching antigen is unknown.

The CDR3 has 15 amino acids. The germline CDR1 and CDR2 sequences are MNHEY and SMNVEV (reference sequence). The V end was cut by 2 bases, the J end by 7 bases, with 12 bases between. V usage is TRBV27 and J usage is TRBJ1-6, with D unresolved. Material: peripheral blood, obtained on day 0 of AZD1222 vaccination. This clonotype was sampled from an adult in good health. The CDR3 DNA follows: TGTGCCAGCAGTTTACGCCTAGTACCAAATTCACCCCTCCACTTT. As protein: CASSLRLVPNSPLHF.